The T cell receptor beta chain described here comes from a study of cytomegalovirus exposure and HLA in healthy donors (dated by TCRdb to the late 2010s). Study-wide context: An earlier analysis of more than 550 of the donors reported 276 Gb of sequence data and approximately 120 million unique TCR beta sequences obtained from 180 million or so T cells. About 300 gigabases of sequencing data and around 88 million unique TCR sequences made up an early release that covered 500 to 650 HLA-typed donors. Among the roughly 410 genotyped donors, approximately 76% belonged to the genetic ancestry cluster associated with self-reported Caucasian donors. The study aimed to test whether cataloging public T cell receptors could reveal signatures of past pathogen exposure. Using immunosequencing, the study profiled T cell repertoires from 666 subjects and related those repertoires to cytomegalovirus serostatus. A separate validation cohort of roughly 110 different subjects was used in addition to the approximately 670-subject first cohort. To predict cytomegalovirus infection status, the study combined high-throughput TCR immunosequencing, statistical association of individual TCRs with disease status, and machine learning. A later analysis re-examined previously published TCR beta repertoires from more than 600 donors and added high-resolution HLA genotyping to investigate patterns of TCR occurrence. Rather than drawing on any new phenotypic data, the later analysis identified candidate immune exposures from TCR beta sequences and the way those sequences occurred across donors. An earlier analysis of 587 of the donors used high-throughput TCR beta sequencing to judge whether each TCR beta V gene segment behaved as functional or pseudogenic. Alongside the repertoire data, information on donor age, sex, ethnicity and CMV serostatus was compiled. In a later genetic analysis, genome-wide SNP genotypes for about three fifths of the roughly 670 donors were used, and that subset was treated as a discovery cohort. All discovery cohort repertoires had been generated using a single sequencing platform. Both class I and class II loci were covered by HLA typing, at four-digit resolution. Typing coverage varied by locus: about 620-630 donors for A, B, C, DRB1 and DQB1; around 560 for DQA1; approximately 570 for DPA1; about 450 for DPB1. Five DR-DQ haplotypes were handled as single units for association and clustering, since linkage in the cohort was strong. On average, 235,054 unique TCR beta nucleotide sequences were sequenced per donor among roughly 430 genotyped donors of the cohort, with 15% to 20% of those sequences being non-productive. Points the paper makes about the study in general: A later analysis found that TCR association rates varied across HLA loci, with DRB1 alleles showing the most associated TCRs and HLA-C alleles the fewest. For the cohort, immune exposure information was limited to CMV serostatus. In this cohort, only TCR beta chains were sequenced, and detectable features were limited by the absence of alpha or paired-chain data. Cytomegalovirus status was reported to be diagnosed by the classifier with high specificity and sensitivity in both the original and validation cohorts. The presence/absence analyses assumed that sequencing depth was roughly uniform across donors, and that assumption may not be true. Because counts were too low, more than 15 rarely observed V segments, including chromosome 9 orphons, were excluded from the earlier analysis of around 590 of the donors. A later analysis found that most CMV-associated TCR beta chains appeared HLA-restricted, with HLA associations seemingly driven largely by CMV exposure. A further reported finding was that TCR beta sequences accurately predicted the HLA-A and HLA-B alleles for most subjects in the first cohort. Broadly in line with IMGT annotations, most TCR beta V segments showed up in productive rearrangements about 87% or about 30% of the time in an earlier analysis of around 550 of the donors. A later analysis found that HLA-associated TCR beta chains were more clonally expanded and had lower generation probabilities than equally common non-associated chains. Across donors, most TCR sequences were observed very rarely, whereas some public TCRs were present in many individuals. Three of the identified cytomegalovirus-associated TCR beta chains were confirmed in vitro to be specific for cytomegalovirus antigens. A later analysis reported that several top co-occurrence clusters appeared linked to parvovirus B19, influenza, CMV and Epstein-Barr virus. In a later genetic analysis, a missense DCLRE1C variant was associated with V-gene and J-gene trimming of TCR beta chains, and the association was replicated in an independent cohort. The authors suggested that the approach could potentially be generalized to other disease states and immunological phenotypes. HLA typing was unavailable for some donors at each locus, so association tests used only the typed subset. A cluster of highly shared sequence variants was judged likely to be a technical artifact of the sequencing pipeline. When HLA alleles, especially DR and DQ, strongly co-occurred, attributing TCR associations to individual alleles was difficult. A later genetic analysis reported fewer N-insertions in productive TCRs among donors in an Asian-associated ancestry cluster than the roughly 620-donor mean. A total of 150 or so TCR beta chains were listed by the study as associated with cytomegalovirus. At a false discovery rate of 0.05, a later analysis linked 16,951 TCR beta sequences to specific HLA alleles. Correlated functional status among segregating V segments might reflect linkage disequilibrium, but an unknown experimental factor could not be ruled out.

As for this clone: Its antigen remains unidentified. Within one base of it there is no much larger clone, and no base qualities were kept.

The cohort consisted of hundreds of healthy bone marrow donors. All cohort members were sampled while nominally healthy, although unrecorded immune exposures were likely present. The donor was CMV seronegative and was included in the group of over 300 seronegative cohort members. A peripheral blood sample was provided by each donor, and peripheral blood mononuclear cells were used for TCR beta sequencing. Genomic DNA was extracted from the blood cell samples with the Qiagen DNeasy Blood Extraction Kit. Libraries came from the immunoSEQ multiplex PCR assay. A mixture of 60 forward primers for TCR Vbeta segments and 13 reverse primers for TCR Jbeta segments was used in the multiplex PCR. Amplification of the CDR3 region of rearranged TCR beta genes was performed with a multiplex PCR assay on genomic DNA. Amplified TCR beta libraries were sequenced as 87-base-pair reads on the Illumina HiSeq System. The authors' analysis ran thus. Across the 600 to 700 repertoires, a later analysis counted approximately 75 million unique TCR beta chains, 9.5 million to 12 million of which were shared by at least two donors. To remove PCR and sequencing errors, raw reads were error-corrected and collapsed into unique sequences using a nearest-neighbor algorithm that merged closely related sequences. Alignment of CDR3 sequences to IMGT reference sequences was used to assign V, D and J gene segments. For a sequence to be retained, at least a six-nucleotide match to both a V gene segment and a J gene segment was required. A rearrangement counted as productive if the CDR3 had no stop codons and remained in frame with V and J, and every other rearrangement counted as non-productive. CDR3 was defined according to IMGT convention as the region running from the second conserved V-encoded cysteine to the conserved J-encoded phenylalanine. The earlier analysis of about 530 of the donors excluded any sequence lacking an unambiguous match to a single V gene segment. An earlier analysis of about 600 of the donors called V segments functional above 56.7% productive rearrangements and segregating when the between-donor standard deviation exceeded 5%. A statistical classification framework was built to diagnose cytomegalovirus status from the catalog of TCR beta chain sequences. In a later analysis, TCR nucleotide sequences were compared against IMGT/GENE-DB human TR gene sequences so that V and J genes could be assigned. The TCRdist pipeline was used in a later analysis to assign CDR3 sequences and most-parsimonious VDJ recombination scenarios. In a later analysis, each TCR beta chain was defined by its CDR3 amino acid sequence together with its V-gene family, and reads without a unique V-gene family were excluded. As a way to deal with suspected cross-contamination and a sequencing artifact, a later analysis dropped roughly 620 nucleotide sequences that were highly shared and had low generation probability. In a later analysis, a clonal expansion index was calculated for each public chain from normalized within-repertoire ranks of inferred template counts. In a later analysis, generation probabilities were computed using a VDJ recombination model fitted to out-of-frame rearrangements, and the results were checked against IGoR. In a later analysis, TCR-TCR, TCR-HLA and TCR-CMV co-occurrence was scored with hypergeometric tests, and a repertoire-size bias correction was applied to TCR pairs. In a later analysis, false discovery rates were estimated by permuting HLA or CMV assignments 20 times. In a later analysis, co-occurring TCRs were grouped using DBSCAN, and TCRdist sequence similarity was added for clustering within HLA-allele-positive subsets. Co-occurrence clustering excluded repertoires with fewer than 30,000 or more than 120,000 public chains, plus five with anomalous nucleotide sharing. Drawn from immuneACCESS, this table holds only the in-frame rearrangements with V and J called that TCRdb kept. Clones are partly lost; checked studies trace under half to an unresolved V gene and leave the rest unexplained. V and J calls and clone size follow that table, whereas D and trimming were derived from the DNA. In this sample the table shows 200,000 or so clones, about 85% of which occur a single time. In total, the top ten clones hold less than 4.5% of the sample.

The source of this sequence is a man aged 45-65 years in good health and CMV-seronegative. The sample comprised PBMCs.

The CDR3 region: CASSYPGGNSPLHF. The nucleotide sequence reads TGTGCCAGCAGTTACCCGGGAGGTAATTCACCCCTCCACTTT. The chain couples TRBV6-5 to TRBJ1-6, with no confident D gene call. The germline V gene provides CDR1 MNHEY and CDR2 SVGAGI. Measured from the cysteine to the phenylalanine, the CDR3 is 14 residues long. Kept here is only the CDR3 DNA, which spans 42 bases and is read in frame from base 1. V and J lose 2 bases and 6 bases, and a span of 8 bases separates them.